The rows below give T cell receptor beta chains drawn from one sample of a study of CD8 T cells in ankylosing spondylitis. TCRdb called the 5' RACE reads again in MiXCR, with one record for every CDR3 protein. Here the sample spans about 92,000 distinct CDR3 sequences, 8.5% to 9% being singletons. Material: blood, either unsorted or a sorted T cell fraction (not recorded which). These receptor sequences come from a male donor with ankylosing spondylitis or in good health (not recorded which). CDR3s include the opening cysteine and the closing phenylalanine or tryptophan.

J gene,V gene,CDR3 protein
TRBJ2-1,TRBV15,CATSRDTGDDEQFF
TRBJ2-1,TRBV20-1,CSARSDRVYEQFF
TRBJ2-5,TRBV7-2,CASSWTPQETQYF
TRBJ1-4,TRBV7-9,CASSAGQDNEKLFF
TRBJ1-6,TRBV6-5,CASSSTGTANSPLHF
TRBJ2-5,TRBV7-6,CASSLERTGTETQYF
TRBJ2-1,TRBV5-1,CASSLRAGASDEQFF
TRBJ1-2,TRBV5-6,CASSPSSWEHYGYTF
TRBJ2-5,TRBV7-8,CASSSTLTGTGVKETQYF
TRBJ2-1,TRBV7-3,CTSSFKQGGSYNEQFF
TRBJ2-7,TRBV5-1,CASSPSPGESYEQYF
TRBJ1-1,TRBV12-5,CASGLFPANTEAFF
TRBJ1-2,TRBV5-1,CASSPEATLRQGSYTF
TRBJ2-3,TRBV3-1,CASSKEGGGRGHTDTQYF
TRBJ2-1,TRBV20-1,CSALPRRGGGNEQFF
TRBJ1-2,TRBV18,CASSQEVDYGYTF
TRBJ1-2,TRBV9,CASSAGGGYGYTF
TRBJ2-7,TRBV20-1,CSAPTPPGTTYEQYF
TRBJ2-1,TRBV29-1,CSVARQGAYNEQFF
TRBJ2-2,TRBV5-1,CASSWTSGDTGELFF
TRBJ2-1,TRBV9,CASSVATGHNEQFF
TRBJ2-1,TRBV15,CATSRVGAPNNEQFF
TRBJ2-1,TRBV29-1,CSVTTGTLRSEQFF
TRBJ1-6,TRBV6-1,CVSWGTGNNSPLHF
TRBJ2-5,TRBV15,CATSRDRGQETQYF
TRBJ2-7,TRBV29-1,CSVDEPSSYEQYF
TRBJ2-7,TRBV16,CASSPGTGGREQYF
TRBJ2-7,TRBV5-6,CASSSLGQGRFEQYF
TRBJ1-2,TRBV6-2/TRBV6-3,CASSYSAQGISYGYTF
TRBJ2-1,TRBV7-2,CASSPPRHEQFF
TRBJ2-1,TRBV20-1,CSASKILEGPYNEQFF
TRBJ2-2,TRBV20-1,CSASETYTGELFF
TRBJ1-2,TRBV15,CATRDSPYRGYTF
TRBJ2-1,TRBV29-1,CSVLRQGSYNEQFF
TRBJ2-7,TRBV23-1,CASSPNTPDRPDRQYF
TRBJ2-1,TRBV29-1,CSVGLANNNEQFF
TRBJ2-1,TRBV27,CASSLGTLAHNEQFF
TRBJ2-1,TRBV10-2,CASSAWDSHNEQFF
TRBJ2-1,TRBV9,CASSVTSGPSSYNEQFF
TRBJ2-1,TRBV20-1,CSAPPGQGTNEQFF
TRBJ2-3,TRBV12-3/TRBV12-4,CASRSSGTDTQYF
TRBJ1-1,TRBV7-9,CASSAFTGGLAEAFF
TRBJ2-1,TRBV5-1,CASTVGGAYNEQFF
TRBJ2-7,TRBV28,CASSSGTSGVDEQYF
TRBJ2-3,TRBV28,CASSFFSTGGVDTQYF
TRBJ2-5,TRBV30,CAWSVGHEETQYF
TRBJ1-3,TRBV18,CASSPLDSRLSSGNTIYF
TRBJ1-6,TRBV5-4,CASSLDGTASALHF
TRBJ2-3,TRBV20-1,CSANSDTDTQYF
TRBJ1-1,TRBV5-1,CASSLALAENTEAFF
TRBJ1-2,TRBV20-1,CSARTGQGAFGGYTF
TRBJ2-6,TRBV18,CASSPEKARSSGANVLTF
TRBJ1-2,TRBV5-1,CASSFAGTGPSVHGYTF